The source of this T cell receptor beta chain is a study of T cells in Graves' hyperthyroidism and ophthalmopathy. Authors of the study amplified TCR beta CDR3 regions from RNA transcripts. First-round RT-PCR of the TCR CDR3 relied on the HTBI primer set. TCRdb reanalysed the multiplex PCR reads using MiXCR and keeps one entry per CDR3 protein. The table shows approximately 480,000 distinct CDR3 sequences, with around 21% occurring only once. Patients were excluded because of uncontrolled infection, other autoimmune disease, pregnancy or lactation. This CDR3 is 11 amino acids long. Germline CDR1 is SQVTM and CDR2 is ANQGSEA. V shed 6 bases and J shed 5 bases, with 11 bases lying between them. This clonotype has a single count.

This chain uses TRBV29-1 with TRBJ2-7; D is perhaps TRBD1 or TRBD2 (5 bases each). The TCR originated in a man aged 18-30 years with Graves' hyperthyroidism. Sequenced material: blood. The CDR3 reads CSVALGDEQYF. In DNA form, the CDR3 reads TGCAGCGTAGCCTTGGGGGACGAGCAGTACTTC.